These 21 T cell receptor beta chains were all obtained from the same sample, sequenced in a study of kidney transplant recipient with SARS-CoV-2 infection. TCRdb re-called the reads with MiXCR, one entry per CDR3 protein. Among 200,000 to 250,000 distinct CDR3 sequences listed, around 26% were seen once. The starting material was a blood sample, obtained at baseline and between days 110 and 120 from a kidney transplant recipient. The receptors derive from a male patient younger than 45 who had COVID-19 and was a kidney transplant recipient. Part of the T cells may come from the graft donor.

This clonotype was found many times. The chain uses TRBV19 and TRBJ1-4, with 9 bases that match TRBD1. This CDR3 spans 16 amino acids. The germline V gene encodes CDR1 LNHDA and CDR2 SQIVND (reference sequence). With V trimmed by 6 bases and J by 8 bases, 13 bases remained unmatched. DNA of the CDR3: TGTGCCAGTAGGTCGCCGGTCGGGACAGGGCACGAAAAACTGTTTTTT. It codes for CASRSPVGTGHEKLFF.

This clonotype showed up many times. The chain has TRBV3-2 and TRBJ2-7. TRBV3-2 is a listed pseudogene. CDR3 length equals 13 residues. The CDR3 is CASLQPGSYEQYF. The CDR3 DNA reads as TGTGCCAGCCTACAACCGGGCTCCTACGAGCAGTACTTC.

This clonotype was counted at least ten times. The chain uses TRBV2 and TRBJ2-6; weak D call: TRBD1 (5 bases). V gave up 1 base and J gave up 1 base, with 20 bases separating them. The CDR3 contains 20 residues. Germline-derived CDR1 and CDR2 are SNHLY and FYNNEI. The DNA of the CDR3 is TGTGCCAGCAGTGAAGTTTGGGGCAGAGTCATTCGGTCTGGGGCCAACGTCCTGACTTTC. Translating gives CASSEVWGRVIRSGANVLTF.

In regard to this clonotype: No conserved phenylalanine or tryptophan ends this CDR3, so it is likely a read error. The DNA is omitted, as the CDR3 cannot be located on it reliably, and the CDR3 follows TCRdb's listing. The chain links TRBV5-4 to TRBJ1-2; the table's D call TRBD1 went unverified against the DNA. The CDR3 contains 14 residues when both ends are counted. Looked up from germline, CDR1 is SGHNT and CDR2 is YYREEE (reference sequence). The chain's CDR3 is CASSLDAVRDGCTI.

This clonotype was counted ten times or more. V and J are TRBV7-2 and TRBJ2-7; D is possibly TRBD1 or TRBD2 (7 bases each). Deletions cut 3 bases from V and 7 bases from J, with 19 bases between. There are 15 residues in the CDR3. Germline values: CDR1 SGHTA, CDR2 FQGNSA. The CDR3 loop is CASSFPTGTTREQYF. For the CDR3, the DNA is TGTGCCAGCAGCTTCCCGACAGGGACTACTAGAGAGCAGTACTTC.

This clonotype was counted ten times or more. J is TRBJ1-1 and V is TRBV24-1, with D unclear. CDR1 is KGHDR and CDR2 is SFDVKD in the germline V gene. Trimming removed 7 bases from V and 0 bases from J, with 11 bases in between. This CDR3 has 14 amino acids. Written as DNA, the CDR3 is TGTGCCACCAGAGGGTGGAAGTTGAACACTGAAGCTTTCTTT. It is translated as CATRGWKLNTEAFF.

This clonotype was detected a few times. The chain joins TRBV24-1 to TRBJ2-3, with TRBD2 matching 8 bases. After removal of 4 bases from V and 0 bases from J, the junction contained 2 bases not matched to a gene. The CDR3 contains 15 residues. The germline V gene has CDR1 KGHDR and CDR2 SFDVKD. The CDR3 DNA reads TGTGCCACCAGTGAGGCTAGCGGGAGCACAGATACGCAGTATTTT. Translated, it gives CATSEASGSTDTQYF.

A note on this clonotype: A read error is possible here, since a much larger clone lies one base away. V and J are TRBV24-1 and TRBJ1-5, with D possibly matching TRBD1 (6 bases). The CDR3 contains 14 residues. Trimming took 8 bases from V and 2 from J, leaving 12 bases between them. Germline CDR1 KGHDR, CDR2 SFDVKD. The CDR3 protein is CATNRDGGNQPQHF. CDR3 sequence (DNA): TGTGCCACCAACAGGGATGGAGGCAATCAGCCCCAGCATTTT.

This clonotype was recorded at least ten times. The chain recombines TRBV20-1 with TRBJ1-1, with TRBD1 as a possible D gene (5 bases). V was clipped by 3 bases and J by 10 bases, with 18 bases between them. Germline CDR1 DFQATT, CDR2 SNEGSKA (reference sequence). The CDR3 runs to 13 residues. The DNA for the CDR3 is TGCAGTGCTAGGCCGGGGGACCGCCGCGGAGCTTTCTTT. Protein product: CSARPGDRRGAFF.

Concerning this clonotype itself: This could be a read error, since a much larger clone is one nucleotide away. The chain couples TRBV20-1 to TRBJ1-2; possibly TRBD1 for D (5 bases). Germline values: CDR1 DFQATT, CDR2 SNEGSKA (reference sequence). The CDR3 is made up of 15 amino acids. The V and J ends lost 6 bases and 5 bases respectively, with 22 bases between them. The CDR3 spells CSAPPRRGAKYGYTF. The CDR3 region has the DNA TGCAGTGCCCCACCGAGAAGGGGCGCGAAATATGGCTACACCTTC.

With respect to this clonotype: It may be a read error: a sequence one base away is much more abundant. The chain joins TRBV2 to TRBJ2-7; 8 positions agree with TRBD2. Per germline, CDR1 SNHLY and CDR2 FYNNEI. This CDR3 spans 15 amino acids. DNA for the CDR3: TGTGCCGGCAGCCCCAGCGGGAGCCGCGGAAGCGAGCAGTACTTC. Amino acids: CAGSPSGSRGSEQYF.

V gene TRBV5-6 combines with J gene TRBJ1-2; D is perhaps TRBD1 (5 bases). V was clipped by 4 bases and J by 4 bases, with 20 bases between them. CDR1 and CDR2 from the germline V gene are SGHDT and YYEEEE. This CDR3 region has 16 residues. CDR3 region: CASSLPPGGAGYGYTF. CDR3 nucleotides: TGTGCCAGCAGCCTACCTCCCGGCGGGGCGGGCTATGGCTACACCTTC.

At least ten counts were recorded for this clonotype. The genes are TRBV18 and TRBJ1-2; 7 bases map to TRBD1. The ends lost 2 bases at V and 4 bases at J; junction bases unmatched: 7. Germline lookup yields CDR1 KGHSH and CDR2 LQKENI. CDR3 length: 15 amino acids. The DNA of the CDR3 is TGTGCCAGCTCACCAACGACAGGGTTTGGCTATGGCTACACCTTC. Translating gives CASSPTTGFGYGYTF.

This clonotype was counted ten times or more. This chain joins TRBV5-4 and TRBJ1-2; no clear D gene. The CDR3 is 16 amino acids. The germline CDR1 and CDR2 sequences are SGHNT and YYREEE (reference sequence). Trimming shortened V by 7 bases and J by 4 bases, and 23 bases separated the two germline ends. CDR3 residues: CASLFCVPGKTYGYTF. As DNA, the CDR3 is TGTGCCAGCCTCTTTTGCGTACCAGGAAAGACCTATGGCTACACCTTC.

Regarding this clonotype: This may be a read error: a much more frequent sequence differs by one nucleotide. V gene TRBV28 combines with J gene TRBJ1-6; D is unclear. Germline CDR1 MDHEN, CDR2 SYDVKM. V was shortened by 0 bases and J by 6 bases, with 9 bases between the two germline ends. The CDR3 runs to 15 residues. The CDR3 reads CASSLWQPINSPLHF. The CDR3 DNA reads as TGTGCCAGCAGTTTATGGCAGCCGATTAATTCACCCCTCCACTTT.

This clonotype was seen ten or more times. The rearrangement links TRBV15 to TRBJ2-7; D unclear. The CDR3 covers 13 residues. The germline V gene encodes CDR1 LNHNV and CDR2 YYDKDF (reference sequence). The V end lost 0 bases, the J end lost 4 bases, and 7 bases lay between the germline ends. CDR3 sequence reads: CATSRDQLYEQYF. For the CDR3, the DNA is TGTGCCACCAGCAGAGATCAGCTTTACGAGCAGTACTTC.

Regarding this clonotype: The conserved final phenylalanine or tryptophan is absent from the CDR3, which likely points to a read error. The V and J genes are TRBV20-1 and TRBJ1-1; unclear D gene. CDR1 DFQATT and CDR2 SNEGSKA come from the germline V gene (reference sequence). This CDR3 has 14 amino acids. Here the CDR3 reads CSSPRTLTNTEAFL. The DNA of the CDR3 is TGCAGTTCACCTCGGACTCTAACGAACACTGAGGCTTTCCTT.

This clonotype came up many times. The chain uses TRBV5-5 and TRBJ1-4, with D possibly TRBD1 on 5 matching bases. From germline, CDR1 is SGHKS and CDR2 YYEKEE (reference sequence). Trimming removed 1 base at V and 8 bases at J, with 9 bases between. The CDR3 consists of 13 residues. CDR3 amino acids: CASSLIAGEKLFF. The CDR3 DNA sequence: TGTGCCAGCAGCTTGATCGCAGGGGAAAAACTGTTTTTT.

This CDR3 reads CASSVSLPARKTYGYTF. CDR3 nucleotide sequence: TGTGCCAGCAGCGTTTCCCTTCCAGCTCGAAAGACCTATGGCTACACCTTC. This rearrangement joins TRBV7-4 to TRBJ1-2, with D unresolved. In germline, CDR1 is SGHVT, CDR2 SQSDAQ. CDR3 size: 17 residues. Trimming took 5 bases from V and 4 from J, leaving 23 bases between them.

This clonotype was recorded at least ten times. This chain connects TRBV7-8 to TRBJ2-2; D is perhaps TRBD2 (5 bases). Trimming took off 2 bases at V and 0 bases at J, with 7 bases between the two ends. The CDR3 contains 15 residues. CDR1 SGHVS and CDR2 FQNEAQ come from the germline V gene. Here the CDR3 DNA reads TGTGCCAGCAGCTTAAGGAGGACGAACACCGGGGAGCTGTTTTTT. Its translation is CASSLRRTNTGELFF.

A word on this clonotype: The conserved phenylalanine or tryptophan normally closing the CDR3 is absent here, so this likely arose from a read error. J is TRBJ1-2 and V is TRBV12-3 or TRBV12-4; D call uncertain. CDR3 size: 17 residues. The CDR3 here is CTSSRITSFRKTYGYTS. The CDR3 DNA reads as TGTACCAGCAGTCGAATCACCAGCTTCCGAAAGACCTATGGCTACACCTCC.